This TCR beta chain derives from a study of blood T cells in healthy people across ages. The authors ran a second PCR of about 7 to 11 cycles using a sample-barcoded 5' primer and a J-beta primer mix. TCRdb itself ran the 5' RACE reads through MiXCR, one entry per CDR3 protein. The sample carries about 1.6 million distinct CDR3 sequences, about 31% recorded once. Trimming pared 5 bases from V and 6 bases from J, leaving 10 bases between. The CDR3 length is 13 residues. Germline V gene lookup returns CDR1 ENHRY and CDR2 SYGVKD. Source material: blood. The source of this sequence is a woman in her twenties or thirties in good health. The chain couples TRBV10-3 to TRBJ2-2; D is undetermined. The CDR3 is CAISPTEPGELFF. The CDR3 DNA is TGTGCCATCAGTCCAACAGAACCCGGGGAGCTGTTTTTT.